The present T cell receptor (beta chain) was sequenced within a study of CD8+ T cells in alopecia areata (dated by TCRdb to the late 2010s). Study-wide context: Treated patients were enrolled in an open-label pilot trial of oral tofacitinib, 5 to 10 mg twice daily, for moderate-to-severe alopecia areata. Patients received tofacitinib for 6 to 18 months and were then followed off drug for 6 months to check for delayed response and recurrence. Clonality in the scalp was compared among normal scalp (n=4), patchy alopecia areata scalp (n=8), and alopecia totalis/universalis scalp (n=8). RNA was extracted with the PAXgene miRNA kit for fixed scalp, the miRNeasy kit for PBMCs, and the RNeasy kit for mouse skin. TCRbeta CDR3 regions were amplified by immunoSEQ multiplex PCR using 35 Vbeta forward and 13 Jbeta reverse primers. Human TCRbeta sequencing covered scalp tissue and sorted CD4+ and CD8+ peripheral blood T cells from patchy and totalis/universalis alopecia areata patients and healthy controls. The SALT score, which quantifies the percentage of affected scalp surface area, was used to measure disease severity in treated patients. To study T cell clonal expansion in alopecia areata, the researchers applied high-throughput TCRbeta sequencing to both the C3H/HeJ mouse model and human patients. Patients on tofacitinib were biopsied at baseline and after 4 and 24 weeks of treatment, and several of the patients also had a later scalp biopsy.

What this sample's time point label stands for: about 4 weeks on oral tofacitinib. The meaning of the sample's treatment or condition label: oral pan-JAK inhibitor, 5-10 mg twice daily. Peripheral blood and lesional scalp punch biopsies were obtained from patients with alopecia areata. PBMCs were isolated by density centrifugation and stained for CD3, CD4 and CD8, and CD4+ and CD8+ T cells were sorted on a FACSAria. In its sample, this clone was seen once. Its target antigen remains unknown. No base quality values were provided; no much bigger clone lies one nucleotide off. V sheds 3 bases and J sheds 5 bases, leaving 13 bases between their ends. According to the germline V gene, CDR1 reads MGHRA and CDR2 reads YSYEKL. The CDR3 runs 14 amino acids, cysteine and phenylalanine included. Only CDR3 DNA is held: 42 bases, read in frame from base 1. Receptor libraries were prepared by the immunoSEQ multiplex PCR assay. For TCR sequencing, RNA was extracted from every sample and reverse transcribed into cDNA to serve as template. SuperScript III was used to make first-strand cDNA, primed with a 2:1 mix of oligo-dT and random hexamers. A synthetic immune receptor repertoire was used to gauge amplification bias, and whatever bias remained was removed computationally. The original methods were these. Raw reads were preprocessed to remove errors, and CDR3 was defined according to IMGT conventions as the region from the conserved cysteine to phenylalanine. Clonality was computed by normalizing Shannon entropy by log2 of the number of productive unique TCRs and subtracting the result from 1. CD4 or CD8 identity of scalp clones was inferred by cross-referencing scalp TCRbeta sequences with sorted blood CD4 and CD8 repertoires. In TCRdb, the immuneACCESS table is reduced to in-frame sequences with V and J assigned. These tables do not hold every clone; where another copy was compared, an unresolved V gene accounts for under half, and the others remain unexplained. V and J calls and clone size are given by that table; D and trimming were obtained from the DNA. The sample records around 190,000 clones, 64% of which are singletons. The ten largest clones add up to 4.2% of the sample.

Beyond this particular receptor, the publication reports: Higher clonality and more expanded CD8+ clones were observed in lesional scalp than in normal scalp, particularly in alopecia totalis/universalis, a finding suggestive of antigenic drive. Resident alphabeta T cells in normal human skin are also sequenced, complicating scalp TCR repertoire analysis, unlike mouse skin dominated by gammadelta T cells. With tofacitinib, both scalp clonality and the number of expanded CD8+ clones among the top 100 scalp clones went down significantly. During tofacitinib treatment, many expanded lesional clones remained in scalp and blood, and this persistence may partly explain relapse after treatment is stopped. The treated cohort was small, with a single nonresponder, so links between baseline CD8+ expansion and response need larger studies. Compared with mice, TCR sequences shared between patients were less clear, possibly partly because of HLA diversity across the patient population.

The sequencing used CD4+ T cells sorted from blood, collected at week 4, from a patient treated with tofacitinib. The origin of this receptor is a human donor with alopecia areata. The chain is assembled from TRBV4-1 and TRBJ2-5, with the D segment identity uncertain. The nucleotide sequence is given as TGCGCCAGCAGCCATTCCGGAGTGGGGGAGACCCAGTACTTC. Translated, it reads CASSHSGVGETQYF.